What follows are 21 T cell receptor beta chains derived from one specimen sequenced in a study of blood T cell repertoires in COVID-19. The protocol was immunoSEQ multiplex PCR, while the TCRdb copy is restricted to in-frame clones and leaves out a portion. This sample has around 200,000 clones, with 75% to 90% found just once. Material for sequencing was PBMCs or T cells enriched from blood (not recorded which). These TCRs come from a man aged 35 to 55 who had recovered from COVID-19.

This clone has only a few counts. This chain's CDR3 is CASSSIPYREPGYTF. The CDR3 coding sequence is TGTGCCAGCAGCTCCATCCCATACAGGGAGCCTGGCTACACCTTC. This chain uses TRBV11-2 with TRBJ1-2; tentative D call: TRBD1 (6 bases). The CDR3 contains 15 residues. The germline CDR1 and CDR2 sequences are SGHAT and FQNNGV. With 4 bases removed from V and 7 bases from J, the gap between germline ends came to 19 bases.

This clone is a singleton in its sample. The chain couples TRBV5-6 to TRBJ1-5, with TRBD1 matching over 9 bases. The V and J ends lost 0 bases and 6 bases, in that order; junction bases with no gene match: 4. Germline CDR1 reads SGHDT; CDR2 reads YYEEEE. The CDR3 spans 15 residues. CDR3 coding DNA: TGTGCCAGCAGCTTGGCCCGGACAGGGGTTCAGCCCCAGCATTTT. It yields the protein CASSLARTGVQPQHF.

This rearrangement joins TRBV7-6 to TRBJ1-2; D is unresolved. Germline assignment: CDR1 SGHVS and CDR2 FNYEAQ. This CDR3 is built from 14 residues. Deletions cut 4 bases from V and 5 bases from J, with 14 bases between. The chain's CDR3 is CASSSQEGSYGYTF. For the CDR3, the DNA is TGTGCCAGCAGCTCTCAGGAAGGGAGTTATGGCTACACCTTC.

The chain uses TRBV18 and TRBJ2-7; 7 bases fit TRBD2. CDR3 length equals 14 residues. CDR1 is KGHSH, CDR2 LQKENI, per germline. The ends lost 5 bases at V and 4 bases at J; junction bases unmatched: 8. The CDR3 nucleotides are TGTGCCAGCTCAGCTTCGGCGGGGGTTTACGAGCAGTACTTC. Its protein product is CASSASAGVYEQYF.

The V call is TRBV27, the J call TRBJ2-7; perhaps TRBD2 as D (6 bases). V lost 3 bases and J lost 2, with 14 bases in between. The CDR3 consists of 15 residues. Germline V gene sequence: CDR1 MNHEY, CDR2 SMNVEV (reference sequence). The CDR3 coding sequence is TGTGCCAGCAGTTTTCGTCGGGAGTTACCCTACGAGCAGTACTTC. Its translation: CASSFRRELPYEQYF.

The rearrangement uses TRBV27 and TRBJ2-7, with a weak D call TRBD2 (5 bases). Per the germline V gene, CDR1 is MNHEY and CDR2 is SMNVEV (reference sequence). CDR3 size: 14 residues. Trimming left V 0 bases short and J 4 bases short, with 10 bases between. The CDR3 DNA sequence: TGTGCCAGCAGTTTATCGATGGGAGCGTACGAGCAGTACTTC. Translation gives CASSLSMGAYEQYF.

The chain carries TRBV5-1 and TRBJ2-2; 7 nucleotides match TRBD1. V gave up 4 bases and J gave up 3 bases; unmatched junction bases: 3. There are 14 residues in the CDR3. Looked up from germline, CDR1 is SGHRS and CDR2 is YFSETQ. This CDR3 is CASSTQGDTGELFF. CDR3 nucleotide sequence: TGCGCCAGCAGCACGCAGGGGGACACCGGGGAGCTGTTTTTT.

V is TRBV19 and J is TRBJ2-3, with 7 bases fitting TRBD1. After removal of 5 bases from V and 2 bases from J, the junction contained 10 bases not matched to a gene. Germline CDR1 LNHDA, CDR2 SQIVND (reference sequence). The CDR3 runs 16 residues. CDR3 loop: CASSLTGDNYTDTQYF. CDR3 sequence (DNA): TGTGCCAGTAGTCTAACAGGGGATAATTACACAGATACGCAGTATTTT.

This clone was seen more than once but under ten times. The CDR3 sequence is CASSIRRGGTDTQYF. The CDR3 DNA reads TGTGCCAGTAGTATACGGCGGGGTGGCACAGATACGCAGTATTTT. The chain links TRBV19 to TRBJ2-3, with a possible D match to TRBD2 (6 bases). Germline V gives CDR1 LNHDA, CDR2 SQIVND (reference sequence). The CDR3 consists of 15 residues. The V gene lost 2 bases and the J gene lost 1 base, with 10 bases spanning the gap.

J is TRBJ1-2 and V is TRBV6-5; maybe TRBD1 (6 bases). V was cut by 4 bases and J by 6 bases, with 15 bases left in between. Germline CDR1 reads MNHEY; CDR2 reads SVGAGI. The CDR3 has 14 residues. CDR3 amino acids: CASSFPTGLNGYTF. The CDR3 nucleotides read TGTGCCAGCAGTTTCCCTACAGGGTTAAATGGCTACACCTTC.

The table lists this clone with a few counts. This CDR3 is CASRRQGPLYGYTF. The CDR3 DNA is TGTGCCAGCCGAAGACAGGGGCCCCTCTATGGCTACACCTTC. V gene TRBV7-9 combines with J gene TRBJ1-2, with TRBD1 identical over 8 bases. The CDR3 loop spans 14 amino acids. After removal of 8 bases from V and 4 bases from J, the junction contained 9 bases not matched to a gene. Germline loops: CDR1 SEHNR, CDR2 FQNEAQ (reference sequence).

This chain links TRBV19 with TRBJ1-1; D perhaps matches TRBD1 (6 bases). Germline V gives CDR1 LNHDA, CDR2 SQIVND (reference sequence). Trimming removed 0 bases at V and 3 bases at J, with 8 bases between. The CDR3 has 14 amino acids. CDR3 region: CASSIEGGDTEAFF. The CDR3, as DNA: TGTGCCAGTAGTATAGAAGGGGGGGACACTGAAGCTTTCTTT.

The chain carries TRBV7-9 and TRBJ1-2; 7 positions agree with TRBD1. CDR1 SEHNR and CDR2 FQNEAQ come from the germline V gene (reference sequence). V trimming: 3 bases; J trimming: 7 bases; junction bases outside the gene matches: 5. The CDR3 runs 13 residues. CDR3 in DNA: TGTGCCAGCAGCTTTCAGGGGGTCCGTGGCTACACCTTC. Translated, it gives CASSFQGVRGYTF.

V gene TRBV28 combines with J gene TRBJ1-3; 10 nucleotides align to TRBD1. The ends lost 4 bases at V and 7 bases at J; junction bases unmatched: 7. Germline V CDR1 and CDR2: MDHEN, SYDVKM. The CDR3 contains 15 residues. As DNA, the CDR3 is TGTGCCAGCAGTTCCCCGGGACAGGGGTGGAACACCATATATTTT. This sequence encodes CASSSPGQGWNTIYF.

The chain links TRBV5-1 to TRBJ2-2; D might be TRBD1 (6 bases). The V gene's germline CDR1 is SGHRS and CDR2 YFSETQ. The V and J ends lost 0 bases and 7 bases respectively, with 13 bases between them. The CDR3 is 15 residues long. The CDR3 DNA sequence: TGCGCCAGCAGCTTGGGCAGGGGATCATACGGGGAGCTGTTTTTT. Translated, it gives CASSLGRGSYGELFF.

This sequence joins TRBV10-3 and TRBJ2-1, with TRBD1 matching over 7 bases. The CDR3 runs to 12 residues. Germline V gene lookup returns CDR1 ENHRY and CDR2 SYGVKD. The V gene end was trimmed by 0 bases and the J gene end by 10 bases; junction bases not matched to a gene: 0. Here the CDR3 reads CAISESDREQFF. CDR3 bases: TGTGCCATCAGTGAGTCGGACAGGGAGCAGTTCTTC.

V and J are TRBV10-3 and TRBJ2-7; 7 bases fit TRBD2. V lost 0 bases to trimming and J lost 3 bases; unmatched junction nucleotides: 5. The V gene's germline CDR1 is ENHRY and CDR2 SYGVKD. This CDR3 comprises 15 residues. CDR3 in DNA: TGTGCCATCAGTGAGTCGTCGCTAGCGGACTACGAGCAGTACTTC. Its protein product is CAISESSLADYEQYF.

V and J are TRBV29-1 and TRBJ2-7; D may be TRBD2 (5 bases). Germline V CDR1 and CDR2: SQVTM, ANQGSEA. The length of the CDR3 is 14 residues. Trimming removed 6 bases at V and 5 bases at J, with 20 bases between. This CDR3 reads CSVDGERVGHEQYF. Written as DNA, the CDR3 is TGCAGCGTGGATGGCGAGAGGGTGGGCCACGAGCAGTACTTC.

The chain employs TRBV7-9 and TRBJ2-5, with 8 positions matching TRBD2. The CDR3 has 19 amino acids. V was pared by 1 base and J by 1 base, with 14 bases of the junction left unmatched. From germline, CDR1 is SEHNR and CDR2 FQNEAQ (reference sequence). CDR3 residues: CASSLEGQSGAGAQETQYF. DNA of the CDR3: TGTGCCAGCAGCTTAGAAGGACAATCAGGAGCGGGAGCCCAAGAGACCCAGTACTTC.

The count of this clone is one. V usage is TRBV4-2 and J usage is TRBJ1-2; 12 bases match TRBD1. J lost 6 bases, V lost 3 bases, and 8 bases had no gene match. The germline V gene has CDR1 LGHNA and CDR2 YNFKEQ. The CDR3 is 16 residues long. CDR3 in amino acids: CASSHPGTGGSDGYTF. The DNA of the CDR3 is TGTGCCAGCAGCCACCCCGGGACAGGGGGCTCGGATGGCTACACCTTC.

V usage is TRBV30 and J usage is TRBJ1-1; weak D call: TRBD1 (5 bases). CDR3 length equals 13 residues. V lost 1 base and J lost 2, with 8 bases in between. From germline, CDR1 is GTSNPN and CDR2 SVGIG (reference sequence). The CDR3 nucleotides are TGTGCCTGGAGTGGACAGACCAACACTGAAGCTTTCTTT. Residues: CAWSGQTNTEAFF.